Shown below are 30 T cell receptor beta chains from a single sample sequenced in a study of T cell repertoires in cytomegalovirus infection (dated by TCRdb to the late 2010s). Sequenced using an Illumina HiSeq 1500. TCRdb reworked the public reads: Q25 trimming with fastp, MiXCR clone assembly, productive beta chains retained. Each CDR3 protein appears once, grouped with its most common genes and DNA. The sample has some 97,000 distinct CDR3 sequences on record, less than 25% of them singletons. The leading ten clones occupy roughly two fifths of the sample. Sequencing used CD8+ T cells from PBMCs. Receptors originate from a human donor in good health (CMV status not recorded). Some clones in this sample may be carry-over from other donors' samples.

This clonotype was detected many times. The rearrangement links TRBV7-2 to TRBJ1-1, with unresolved D. The CDR3 is made up of 14 amino acids. V lost 8 bases to trimming and J lost 4 bases, with 17 bases between them. Germline CDR1 is SGHTA and CDR2 is FQGNSA. CDR3 residues: CASLPSGGSTEAFF. DNA for the CDR3: TGTGCCAGCTTACCCTCAGGAGGGAGCACTGAAGCTTTCTTT.

The chain couples TRBV7-9 to TRBJ2-7, with TRBD2 identical over 12 bases. Per germline, CDR1 SEHNR and CDR2 FQNEAQ (reference sequence). The ends lost 4 bases at V and 2 bases at J; junction bases unmatched: 6. The CDR3 covers 16 residues. CDR3 amino acids: CASSSRTSGATYEQYF. For the CDR3, the DNA is TGTGCCAGCAGCTCCCGGACTAGCGGGGCCACCTACGAGCAGTACTTC.

This clonotype was seen ten or more times. CDR3 loop: CASSLPGHPSYEQYF. CDR3 DNA sequence: TGTGCCAGCAGCCTACCGGGACACCCATCCTACGAGCAGTACTTC. V gene TRBV7-8 combines with J gene TRBJ2-7; D possibly corresponds to TRBD1 (6 bases). CDR1 is SGHVS and CDR2 is FQNEAQ in the germline V gene. CDR3 length: 15 amino acids. The V end lost 5 bases, the J end lost 1 base, and 15 bases lay between the germline ends.

In its sample, this clonotype was seen a few times. The chain carries TRBV20-1 and TRBJ2-5; either TRBD1 or TRBD2 may supply D (8 bases each). The CDR3 spans 15 residues. Germline CDR1 DFQATT, CDR2 SNEGSKA (reference sequence). V lost 6 bases to trimming and J lost 5 bases, with 22 bases between them. CDR3 bases: TGCAGTGCCCACGACGGACAGGGCGGGGGGGAGACCCAGTACTTC. Protein: CSAHDGQGGGETQYF.

This clonotype turned up a few times. The chain combines TRBV11-2 with TRBJ2-3; 9 bases align to TRBD2. The CDR3 consists of 16 residues. Germline loops: CDR1 SGHAT, CDR2 FQNNGV. The V segment lost 5 bases and the J segment 1 base; nucleotides outside the gene matches: 7. In DNA form, the CDR3 reads TGTGCCAGCAGCCGCCGGACTAGCGACGGCACAGATACGCAGTATTTT. Translated: CASSRRTSDGTDTQYF.

This clonotype occurred many times. The chain combines TRBV28 with TRBJ1-2; D remains ambiguous. Germline values: CDR1 MDHEN, CDR2 SYDVKM. This CDR3 contains 15 residues. V lost 3 bases to trimming and J lost 2 bases, with 13 bases between them. The CDR3 here is CASSFKSHPNYGYTF. CDR3 DNA: TGTGCCAGCAGTTTTAAAAGTCATCCGAACTATGGCTACACCTTC.

V and J are TRBV4-3 and TRBJ2-7; TRBD1 matches 8 bases. There are 17 residues in the CDR3. V lost 4 bases, J lost 4 bases, and 15 bases stayed unmatched. Germline lookup yields CDR1 LGHNA and CDR2 YSLEER. The CDR3 loop is CASSPGPGTGKGYEQYF. In DNA, the CDR3 is TGCGCCAGCAGCCCGGGTCCCGGGACAGGAAAGGGTTACGAGCAGTACTTC.

This clonotype turned up a few times. This chain links TRBV5-6 with TRBJ2-1, with TRBD2 as a possible D gene (5 bases). This CDR3 region has 14 residues. CDR1 is SGHDT and CDR2 is YYEEEE in the germline V gene. Between the trimmed V and J ends, which lost 1 base and 5 bases, there was a span of 10 bases. In DNA form, the CDR3 reads TGTGCCAGCAGCTTGAAAGAGGGAAACAATGAGCAGTTCTTC. Amino acids: CASSLKEGNNEQFF.

In this sample, this clonotype turned up once. J is TRBJ2-3 and V is TRBV2; 7 nucleotides match TRBD2. V was clipped by 4 bases and J by 3 bases; unmatched bases: 7. The CDR3 has 15 amino acids. The germline V gene encodes CDR1 SNHLY and CDR2 FYNNEI. CDR3 sequence: CASSATGGETDTQYF. The CDR3 bases are TGTGCCAGCAGTGCAACGGGAGGCGAAACAGATACGCAGTATTTT.

The V call is TRBV12-3 or TRBV12-4, the J call TRBJ1-1; TRBD1 agrees at 10 bases. With 3 bases clipped from V and 2 bases from J, the junction kept 12 bases outside the gene matches. The CDR3 sequence is 18 residues long. In nucleotides, the CDR3 is TGTGCCAGCAGTTTGGCGTCCTCCGGGACAGGGGAAAACACTGAAGCTTTCTTT. Translating gives CASSLASSGTGENTEAFF.

This clonotype has ten or more counts. V usage is TRBV20-1 and J usage is TRBJ2-1; TRBD2 aligns across 9 bases. This CDR3 contains 16 residues. V shed 0 bases, J shed 9 bases, and the junction held 12 bases outside the gene matches. CDR1 is DFQATT, CDR2 SNEGSKA, per germline (reference sequence). CDR3: CSARDFFGTSTSEQFF. In DNA, the CDR3 is TGCAGTGCTAGAGATTTCTTCGGGACTAGCACTAGTGAGCAGTTCTTC.

This clonotype has just a few counts. This chain joins TRBV15 and TRBJ1-5; weak D call: TRBD1 (5 bases). CDR1 is LNHNV and CDR2 is YYDKDF in the germline V gene (reference sequence). This CDR3 is 15 amino acids long. Between the trimmed V and J ends, which lost 2 bases and 3 bases, there was a span of 11 bases. CDR3 protein: CATSRSGLINQPQHF. The CDR3, as DNA: TGTGCCACCAGCAGATCGGGACTTATCAATCAGCCCCAGCATTTT.

The table lists this clonotype with many counts. This chain uses TRBV7-6 with TRBJ2-2; D unresolved. The CDR3 has 13 residues. Germline V gene sequence: CDR1 SGHVS, CDR2 FNYEAQ. With 0 bases removed from V and 3 bases from J, the gap between germline ends came to 2 bases. The CDR3 is CASSLAYTGELFF. The CDR3 nucleotides read TGTGCCAGCAGCTTAGCCTACACCGGGGAGCTGTTTTTT.

The chain employs TRBV6-6 and TRBJ2-7, with a weak D call TRBD2 (5 bases). This CDR3 has 12 amino acids. The germline V gene encodes CDR1 MNHNY and CDR2 SVGAGI (reference sequence). Trimming took off 6 bases at V and 11 bases at J, with 17 bases between the two ends. Here the CDR3 DNA reads TGTGCCAGCAGCCCATCTACGGTGGAGGAGTACTTC. It translates to CASSPSTVEEYF.

This chain uses TRBV29-1 with TRBJ2-3; a weak D match, TRBD1 (5 bases). This CDR3 has 14 amino acids. Germline loops: CDR1 SQVTM, CDR2 ANQGSEA. Between the trimmed V and J ends, which lost 2 bases and 5 bases, there was a span of 14 bases. CDR3 loop: CSVEFRGEEDTQYF. The CDR3 DNA reads TGCAGCGTTGAATTTAGGGGCGAGGAAGATACGCAGTATTTT.

The CDR3 protein is CASSSAGLYNEQFF. CDR3 nucleotides: TGTGCCAGCAGCTCCGCGGGACTTTACAATGAGCAGTTCTTC. The chain employs TRBV7-8 and TRBJ2-1; perhaps TRBD2 as D (6 bases). Germline V gives CDR1 SGHVS, CDR2 FQNEAQ. Trimming shortened V by 4 bases and J by 4 bases, and 11 bases separated the two germline ends. This CDR3 comprises 14 residues.

This clonotype has just a few counts. The chain combines TRBV28 with TRBJ1-5, with a tentative D call TRBD1 (5 bases). V lost 5 bases to trimming and J lost 7 bases, with 15 bases between them. Germline CDR1 MDHEN, CDR2 SYDVKM. This CDR3 comprises 14 residues. CDR3 in amino acids: CASSLPGVWQPQHF. The CDR3 DNA is TGTGCCAGCAGTCTTCCGGGGGTATGGCAGCCCCAGCATTTT.

This chain connects TRBV6-5 to TRBJ1-1; maybe TRBD1 (6 bases). The V gene's germline CDR1 is MNHEY and CDR2 SVGAGI. This CDR3 is built from 14 residues. V lost 5 bases to trimming and J lost 0 bases, with 10 bases between them. The DNA for the CDR3 is TGTGCCAGCAGTATACAGGGAATGAACACTGAAGCTTTCTTT. Translating it yields CASSIQGMNTEAFF.

This clonotype was counted at least ten times. This sequence joins TRBV7-2 and TRBJ1-1, with TRBD1 identical over 7 bases. The CDR3 runs 13 residues. V dropped 11 bases and J dropped 5; count of bases not matched to a gene: 11. CDR1 and CDR2 from the germline V gene are SGHTA and FQGNSA. In DNA, the CDR3 is TGTGCCTCTCTTGAGGGACAGACAACTGAAGCTTTCTTT. The encoded protein is CASLEGQTTEAFF.

This clonotype was seen ten or more times. The CDR3 spells CASTFAGTENYEQYF. The CDR3 DNA sequence: TGTGCCAGCACCTTCGCCGGGACAGAGAACTACGAGCAGTACTTC. The chain is built from TRBV7-2 and TRBJ2-7; 7 nucleotides match TRBD1. This CDR3 contains 15 residues. Trimming cost V 7 bases and J 3 bases; bases outside gene matches: 12. Germline V lookup: CDR1 SGHTA, CDR2 FQGNSA.

This clonotype was detected many times. The chain joins TRBV5-4 to TRBJ2-2; no clear D. Germline V CDR1 and CDR2: SGHNT, YYREEE (reference sequence). V gave up 3 bases and J gave up 4 bases, with 7 bases separating them. The length of the CDR3 is 13 residues. CDR3: CASSSALTGELFF. In nucleotides, the CDR3 is TGTGCCAGCAGCTCGGCCCTCACCGGGGAGCTGTTTTTT.

This chain connects TRBV19 to TRBJ2-7; D is undetermined. Germline CDR1 and CDR2: LNHDA and SQIVND (reference sequence). V lost 4 bases, J lost 3 bases, and 10 bases lay in between. This CDR3 is 13 amino acids long. DNA of the CDR3: TGTGCCAGTAGTACTAGTATGGGCTACGAGCAGTACTTC. Translating it yields CASSTSMGYEQYF.

The sample holds a few counts of this clonotype. CDR3 sequence: CASSSVALAEQYF. CDR3 bases: TGTGCCAGCAGTTCGGTAGCACTGGCCGAGCAGTACTTC. The chain recombines TRBV6-5 with TRBJ2-7, with D hard to call. CDR1 and CDR2 (germline): MNHEY, SVGAGI. The CDR3 consists of 13 residues. V lost 4 bases and J 6 bases, leaving 13 bases between the germline ends.

This clonotype is a singleton in its sample. V usage is TRBV2 and J usage is TRBJ1-2; no firm D call. This CDR3 spans 12 amino acids. Germline-derived CDR1 and CDR2 are SNHLY and FYNNEI. V dropped 3 bases and J dropped 6 bases, with 8 bases sitting between them. CDR3 bases: TGTGCCAGCAGTGAGAAAGGAAATGGCTACACCTTC. It yields the protein CASSEKGNGYTF. Filled out from reference TRBV2 and TRBJ1-2, the complete variable domain reads EPEVTQTPSHQVTQMGQEVILRCVPISNHLYFYWYRQILGQKVEFLVSFYNNEISEKSEIFDDQFSVERPDGSNFTLKIRSTKLEDSAMYFCASSEKGNGYTFGSGTRLTVV.

This clonotype has only a few counts. This chain connects TRBV6-5 to TRBJ2-2, with D perhaps matching TRBD2 (5 bases). The CDR3 sequence is 16 residues long. CDR1 is MNHEY and CDR2 is SVGAGI in the germline V gene. V lost 2 bases and J 5 bases, leaving 15 bases between the germline ends. CDR3 region: CASSYRGGSSTGELFF. CDR3 nucleotides: TGTGCCAGCAGTTACCGCGGAGGAAGCTCAACCGGGGAGCTGTTTTTT.

As concerns this clonotype: Compared with germline, one end of the junction differs, possibly owing to a read error. The CDR3 nucleotides read TGTGCCAACAGTTTAGGACAGGGCTACGAGCAGTACTTC. This translates into CANSLGQGYEQYF. The chain employs TRBV27 and TRBJ2-7; 8 bases are a match to TRBD1. The germline V gene has CDR1 MNHEY and CDR2 SMNVEV (reference sequence). CDR3 length: 13 amino acids.

This clonotype occurred a few times. The chain recombines TRBV28 with TRBJ2-1; D could derive from TRBD1 or TRBD2 (7 bases each). The CDR3 sequence is 12 residues long. V was trimmed by 5 bases and J by 11 bases, leaving 13 bases between them. Germline-derived CDR1 and CDR2 are MDHEN and SYDVKM. The CDR3 spells CASSPGGGKQFF. The CDR3 nucleotides are TGTGCCAGCAGTCCAGGGGGAGGGAAGCAGTTCTTC.

This clonotype was detected once. The gene calls are TRBV5-6 and TRBJ2-7; D not certain. This CDR3 contains 15 residues. Trimming cost V 0 bases and J 0 bases, with 10 bases left between them. Germline CDR1 SGHDT, CDR2 YYEEEE. The CDR3 region has the DNA TGTGCCAGCAGCTTGGCCCCCGACGTCTCCTACGAGCAGTACTTC. Translation gives CASSLAPDVSYEQYF.

The rearrangement joins TRBV7-9 to TRBJ2-5, with D tentatively TRBD1 (6 bases). The length of the CDR3 is 12 residues. The V end was cut by 4 bases, the J end by 3 bases, with 6 bases between. Germline V CDR1 and CDR2: SEHNR, FQNEAQ (reference sequence). This CDR3 reads CASSYREETQYF. The CDR3 DNA reads as TGTGCCAGCAGCTACAGGGAAGAGACCCAGTACTTC. The entire variable domain, with the rest obtained from reference TRBV7-9 and TRBJ2-5, is as follows: DTGVSQNPRHKITKRGQNVTFRCDPISEHNRLYWYRQTLGQGPEFLTYFQNEAQLEKSRLLSDRFSAERPKGSFSTLEIQRTEQGDSAMYLCASSYREETQYFGPGTRLLVL.

The chain combines TRBV7-6 with TRBJ2-3; D may be TRBD2 (6 bases). Germline V gives CDR1 SGHVS, CDR2 FNYEAQ. V was clipped by 1 base and J by 2 bases, with 10 bases between them. The CDR3 has 15 amino acids. CDR3 protein: CASSLGGGFTDTQYF. CDR3 nucleotide sequence: TGTGCCAGCAGCTTAGGAGGAGGGTTCACAGATACGCAGTATTTT.